This TCR beta chain comes out of a study of cytomegalovirus exposure and HLA in healthy donors. Overall study results and limits: On later analysis, the bulk of CMV-associated TCR beta chains appeared to be HLA-restricted. Earlier analysis yielded a pattern in which most TCR beta V segments were productive about 87% or about 30% of the time. Most TCR sequences were rare, but some public TCRs occurred in many donors.

The V gene lost 0 bases and the J gene lost 11 bases, with 19 bases spanning the gap. The CDR3 totals 14 residues. CDR1 is GTSNPN, CDR2 SVGIG, per germline (reference sequence). In regard to this clone: The antigen remains undetermined.

The PCR was carried out with 60 Vbeta primers and 13 Jbeta primers. The protocol was immunoSEQ multiplex PCR, while the TCRdb copy is restricted to in-frame clones and leaves out a portion. The table includes approximately 180,000 clones, 84% detected once. The J gene is TRBJ1-1, the V gene TRBV30; possible D gene TRBD1, 5 bases. The sample comprised PBMCs. The receptor's source is a girl aged 5-17 years in good health and CMV-seropositive. This chain's CDR3 is CAWSVWGSQVRAFF. CDR3 DNA sequence: TGTGCCTGGAGTGTTTGGGGCAGCCAAGTGCGCGCTTTCTTT. Drawing the rest from reference TRBV30 and TRBJ1-1, the complete variable domain is SQTIHQWPATLVQPVGSPLSLECTVEGTSNPNLYWYRQAAGRGLQLLFYSVGIGQISSEVPQNLSASRPQDRQFILSSKKLLLSDSGFYLCAWSVWGSQVRAFFGQGTRLTVV.